A single sample gave rise to the 18 T cell receptor beta chains below, sequenced in a study of PD-1 blockade in classical Hodgkin lymphoma. This table comes from immunoSEQ multiplex PCR, and its TCRdb copy is limited to in-frame clones, with some not included. The sample shows 13,000 to 15,000 clones, 80% to 90% of them seen only once. Time point noted: cycle 4 day 1 (C4D1), after 6 weeks of nivolumab. Following autologous stem cell transplantation, relapse occurred in every patient, and exposure to brentuximab vedotin varied. The sequencing used peripheral blood mononuclear cells (PBMCs), collected before the fourth cycle of nivolumab. Every receptor here comes from a human donor with classical Hodgkin lymphoma.

For the CDR3, the DNA is TGTGCCAGTAGTAGGCCTGACCGCAGCTCTGGAAACACCATATATTTT. It is translated as CASSRPDRSSGNTIYF. This chain uses TRBV19 with TRBJ1-3; D gene unclear. Germline V gene sequence: CDR1 LNHDA, CDR2 SQIVND (reference sequence). The CDR3 is 16 residues long. Trimming cost V 4 bases and J 0 bases, with 13 bases left between them.

The chain joins TRBV30 to TRBJ2-2; D not certain. The CDR3 runs 15 residues. Germline V gives CDR1 GTSNPN, CDR2 SVGIG (reference sequence). With 0 bases removed from V and 4 bases from J, the gap between germline ends came to 12 bases. CDR3 nucleotides: TGTGCCTGGAGTGTCTTTGGCGCGGCCACCGGGGAGCTGTTTTTT. Translation gives CAWSVFGAATGELFF.

This clone showed up just once. The chain recombines TRBV28 with TRBJ2-1; D remains ambiguous. Per the germline V gene, CDR1 is MDHEN and CDR2 is SYDVKM. The CDR3 sequence is 12 residues long. Trimming pared 2 bases from V and 7 bases from J, leaving 6 bases between. DNA of the CDR3: TGTGCCAGCAGTTTACTAGGGAATGAGCAGTTCTTC. It yields the protein CASSLLGNEQFF.

This clone was seen only a few times. The rearrangement joins TRBV11-2 to TRBJ1-2; D possibly corresponds to TRBD1 (6 bases). V was trimmed by 9 bases and J by 7 bases, leaving 15 bases between them. Germline values: CDR1 SGHAT, CDR2 FQNNGV. CDR3 size: 12 residues. This CDR3 reads CASAQGLLGYTF. CDR3 sequence (DNA): TGTGCCAGTGCTCAGGGGCTCCTTGGCTACACCTTC.

This clone was detected only a few times. The chain couples TRBV28 to TRBJ2-1; 12 bases are shared with TRBD2. This CDR3 is 16 amino acids long. Germline V lookup: CDR1 MDHEN, CDR2 SYDVKM. The J segment lost 7 bases and the V segment lost 6 bases, leaving 10 bases of the junction unmatched. In DNA form, the CDR3 reads TGTGCCAGCAGCCCCTTTCTAGCGGGGGGGCCAAATGAGCAGTTCTTC. Protein product: CASSPFLAGGPNEQFF.

This clone occurred a few times. CDR3 amino acids: CASSAYDGNRNTF. CDR3 DNA: TGTGCCAGCAGCGCCTACGATGGGAATCGGAACACCTTC. This rearrangement joins TRBV28 to TRBJ1-2; D remains unclear. Germline loops: CDR1 MDHEN, CDR2 SYDVKM. Trimming shortened V by 6 bases and J by 12 bases, and 20 bases separated the two germline ends. The CDR3 runs 13 residues.

J is TRBJ1-5 and V is TRBV5-1; D ambiguous. V gave up 5 bases and J gave up 4 bases, with 13 bases separating them. The CDR3 is made up of 14 amino acids. CDR1 is SGHRS, CDR2 YFSETQ, per germline. The CDR3 here is CASSPDGLNQPQHF. CDR3 nucleotide sequence: TGCGCCAGCAGTCCCGACGGACTAAATCAGCCCCAGCATTTT.

This clone is medium-sized (0.01 to 0.1%) in the sample. The chain recombines TRBV4-1 with TRBJ1-6; D perhaps matches TRBD1 (5 bases). The V and J ends lost 0 bases and 13 bases respectively, with 10 bases between them. There are 13 residues in the CDR3. Per the germline V gene, CDR1 is MGHRA and CDR2 is YSYEKL. For the CDR3, the DNA is TGCGCCAGCAGCCAAGATGGGGGTCCGCCCCTCCACTTT. It encodes CASSQDGGPPLHF.

The CDR3 region has the DNA TGTGCCAGCAGCCCTAGACAGGGCTCAAACAATGAGCAGTTCTTC. Amino acid sequence: CASSPRQGSNNEQFF. The chain recombines TRBV7-3 with TRBJ2-1; 7 bases fit TRBD1. Germline V lookup: CDR1 SGHTA, CDR2 FQGTGA. This CDR3 is built from 15 residues. V was clipped by 5 bases and J by 5 bases; unmatched bases: 9.

The rearrangement uses TRBV7-2 and TRBJ2-5; D unresolved. Germline values: CDR1 SGHTA, CDR2 FQGNSA. This CDR3 is 16 amino acids long. V gave up 5 bases and J gave up 2 bases, with 18 bases separating them. This CDR3 reads CASSPRFDKFQETQYF. CDR3 in DNA: TGTGCCAGCAGCCCCCGATTTGACAAATTTCAAGAGACCCAGTACTTC.

This rearrangement joins TRBV27 to TRBJ2-7; the D gene is possibly TRBD1 (6 bases). CDR1 is MNHEY and CDR2 is SMNVEV in the germline V gene (reference sequence). V lost 5 bases to trimming and J lost 2 bases, with 19 bases between them. The CDR3 is made up of 16 amino acids. Written as DNA, the CDR3 is TGTGCCAGCAGTCCGACAGGCCCGATTCACCCCTACGAGCAGTACTTC. It yields the protein CASSPTGPIHPYEQYF.

This chain links TRBV6-5 with TRBJ2-5; possible D gene TRBD2, 6 bases. CDR3 length equals 14 residues. Looked up from germline, CDR1 is MNHEY and CDR2 is SVGAGI. Trimming took off 3 bases at V and 2 bases at J, with 10 bases between the two ends. Written as DNA, the CDR3 is TGTGCCAGCAGTTATGGCGGGGTGCAAGAGACCCAGTACTTC. Residues: CASSYGGVQETQYF.

The chain couples TRBV30 to TRBJ2-4; D call uncertain. Germline-derived CDR1 and CDR2 are GTSNPN and SVGIG (reference sequence). The length of the CDR3 is 14 residues. Trimming took 7 bases from V and 2 from J, leaving 15 bases between them. This chain's CDR3 is CALDPGGTKNIQYF. Written as DNA, the CDR3 is TGTGCCTTGGATCCGGGTGGGACCAAAAACATTCAGTACTTC.

This clone is medium-sized by share. The chain employs TRBV14 and TRBJ1-1, with a weak D call TRBD1 (5 bases). The V end was cut by 1 base, the J end by 8 bases, with 17 bases between. CDR1 SGHDN and CDR2 FVKESK come from the germline V gene. CDR3 size: 15 residues. CDR3 DNA sequence: TGTGCCAGCAGCCAAGGTTGGAACAGCCGGGACGAAGCTTTCTTT. Its protein product is CASSQGWNSRDEAFF.

This chain joins TRBV6-5 and TRBJ1-1; the D gene is possibly TRBD1 (5 bases). In germline, CDR1 is MNHEY, CDR2 SVGAGI. The length of the CDR3 is 14 residues. V was cut by 4 bases and J by 0 bases, with 9 bases left in between. CDR3 sequence: CASSSGLMNTEAFF. Here the CDR3 DNA reads TGTGCCAGCAGTTCGGGGCTGATGAACACTGAAGCTTTCTTT.

The chain has TRBV27 and TRBJ2-7, with TRBD2 as a possible D gene (6 bases). The CDR3 spans 12 residues. Germline-derived CDR1 and CDR2 are MNHEY and SMNVEV (reference sequence). Trimming removed 5 bases at V and 5 bases at J, with 10 bases between. The chain's CDR3 is CASSGREDEQYF. DNA of the CDR3: TGTGCCAGCAGTGGCAGGGAGGACGAGCAGTACTTC.

The chain employs TRBV28 and TRBJ1-6; D remains unclear. Trimming stripped 7 bases from V and 0 bases from J, with 13 bases between. This CDR3 contains 16 residues. Per germline, CDR1 MDHEN and CDR2 SYDVKM. CDR3 region: CASKFGPSSYNSPLHF. CDR3 in DNA: TGTGCCAGCAAATTCGGACCGAGCTCCTATAATTCACCCCTCCACTTT.

The chain joins TRBV4-1 to TRBJ2-4; 10 bases are shared with TRBD2. The CDR3 runs 17 residues. Germline V gene data show CDR1 as MGHRA and CDR2 as YSYEKL. V was pared by 2 bases and J by 2 bases, with 6 bases of the junction left unmatched. In DNA, the CDR3 is TGCGCCAGCAGCCAACCCGCTAGCGGGGGTACCAAAAACATTCAGTACTTC. Protein: CASSQPASGGTKNIQYF.